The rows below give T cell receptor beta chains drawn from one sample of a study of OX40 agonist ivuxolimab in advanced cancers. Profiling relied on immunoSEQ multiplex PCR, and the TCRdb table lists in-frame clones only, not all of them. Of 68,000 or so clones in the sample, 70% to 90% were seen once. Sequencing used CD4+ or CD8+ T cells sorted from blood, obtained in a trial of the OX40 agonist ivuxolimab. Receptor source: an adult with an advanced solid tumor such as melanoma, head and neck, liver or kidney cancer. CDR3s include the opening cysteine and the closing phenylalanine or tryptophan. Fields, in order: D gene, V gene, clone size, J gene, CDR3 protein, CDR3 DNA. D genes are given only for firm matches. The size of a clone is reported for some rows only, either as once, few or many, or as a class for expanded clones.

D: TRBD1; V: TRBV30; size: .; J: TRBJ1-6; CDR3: CAWRQGANSPLHF; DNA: TGTGCCTGGAGACAGGGGGCTAATTCACCCCTCCACTTT
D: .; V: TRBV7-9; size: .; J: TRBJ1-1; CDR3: CASRERGNTEAFF; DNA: TGTGCCAGCAGAGAAAGGGGGAACACTGAAGCTTTCTTT
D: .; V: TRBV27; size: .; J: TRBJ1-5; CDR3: CASSFTGSAQPQHF; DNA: TGTGCCAGCAGTTTTACAGGGTCCGCTCAGCCCCAGCATTTT
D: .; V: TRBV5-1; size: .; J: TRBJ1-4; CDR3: CASSLAKQDNEKLFF; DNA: TGCGCCAGCAGCTTGGCGAAACAGGATAATGAAAAACTGTTTTTT
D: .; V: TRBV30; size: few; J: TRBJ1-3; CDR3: CAWSPTNSGNTIYF; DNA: TGTGCCTGGAGTCCCACAAACTCTGGAAACACCATATATTTT
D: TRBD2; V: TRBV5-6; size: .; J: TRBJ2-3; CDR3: CASSRDYTDTQYF; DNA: TGTGCCAGCAGCCGGGACTACACAGATACGCAGTATTTT
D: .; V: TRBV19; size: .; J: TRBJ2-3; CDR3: CASSSTGGTDTQYF; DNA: TGTGCCAGTAGTTCGACAGGAGGTACAGATACGCAGTATTTT
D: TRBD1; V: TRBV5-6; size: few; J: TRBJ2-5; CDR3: CASSSSGQGLRETQYF; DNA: TGTGCCAGCAGCTCTTCGGGACAGGGGTTGAGGGAGACCCAGTACTTC
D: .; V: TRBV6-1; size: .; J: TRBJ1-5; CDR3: CASSPTLGPQHF; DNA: TGTGCCAGCAGTCCCACCCTTGGGCCCCAGCATTTT
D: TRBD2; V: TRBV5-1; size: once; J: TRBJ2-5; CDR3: CASSLSGGSETQYF; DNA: TGCGCCAGCAGCCTCAGCGGGGGATCGGAGACCCAGTACTTC
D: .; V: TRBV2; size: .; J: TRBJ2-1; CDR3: CASSLEAGAFREQFF; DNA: TGTGCCAGCAGTCTGGAGGCGGGGGCCTTCCGGGAGCAGTTCTTC
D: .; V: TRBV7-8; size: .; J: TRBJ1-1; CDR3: CASSLVGGAGMNTEAFF; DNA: TGTGCCAGCAGCTTAGTTGGGGGCGCCGGAATGAACACTGAAGCTTTCTTT
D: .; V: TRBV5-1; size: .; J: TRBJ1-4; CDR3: CASSRGRGTTNEKLFF; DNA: TGCGCCAGCAGCAGGGGCAGGGGCACAACTAATGAAAAACTGTTTTTT
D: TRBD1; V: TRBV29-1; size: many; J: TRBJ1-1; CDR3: CSVGGQAAQEAFF; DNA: TGCAGCGTTGGAGGACAGGCGGCCCAGGAAGCTTTCTTT
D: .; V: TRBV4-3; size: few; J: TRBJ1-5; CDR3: CASSQEAGAGNQPQHF; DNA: TGCGCCAGCAGCCAAGAGGCGGGGGCAGGTAATCAGCCCCAGCATTTT
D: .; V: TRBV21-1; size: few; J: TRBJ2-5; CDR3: CASAHRNRAQETQYF; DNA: TGTGCCAGCGCGCATCGCAACAGAGCACAAGAGACCCAGTACTTC
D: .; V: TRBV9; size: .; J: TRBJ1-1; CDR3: CASSALRGRGNTEAFF; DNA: TGTGCCAGCAGCGCCCTACGGGGGAGGGGGAACACTGAAGCTTTCTTT
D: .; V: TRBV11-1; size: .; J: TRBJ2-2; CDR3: CASSFHANTGELFF; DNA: TGTGCCAGCAGCTTTCATGCTAACACCGGGGAGCTGTTTTTT
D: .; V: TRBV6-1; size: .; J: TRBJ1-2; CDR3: CARRRDDTNGYTF; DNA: TGTGCCAGGCGACGGGATGACACGAATGGCTACACCTTC
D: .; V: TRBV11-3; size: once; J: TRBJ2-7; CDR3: CASSSPRGLLGEQYF; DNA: TGTGCCAGCAGCTCCCCCAGGGGCCTACTAGGAGAGCAGTACTTC
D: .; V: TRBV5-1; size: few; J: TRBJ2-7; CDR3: CASSLGARGYEQYF; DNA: TGCGCCAGCAGCTTGGGGGCCCGAGGATACGAGCAGTACTTC
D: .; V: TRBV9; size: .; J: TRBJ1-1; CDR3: CASSVNLGASEAFF; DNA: TGTGCCAGCAGCGTGAACCTAGGGGCATCTGAAGCTTTCTTT
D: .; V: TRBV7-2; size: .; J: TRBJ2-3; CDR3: CASSLVGGTQYF; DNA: TGTGCCAGCAGCTTAGTAGGAGGTACGCAGTATTTT
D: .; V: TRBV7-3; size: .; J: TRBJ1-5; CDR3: CASSLDTPDNQPQHF; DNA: TGTGCCAGCAGCTTAGACACGCCGGACAATCAGCCCCAGCATTTT
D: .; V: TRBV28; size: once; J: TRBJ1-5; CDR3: CASRLTGRGNQPQHF; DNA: TGTGCCAGCAGACTTACAGGGAGAGGCAATCAGCCCCAGCATTTT
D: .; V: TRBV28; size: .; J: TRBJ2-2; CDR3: CASSSSNTGELFF; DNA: TGTGCCAGCAGTTCGTCGAACACCGGGGAGCTGTTTTTT
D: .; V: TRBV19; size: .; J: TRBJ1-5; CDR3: CASSVGGDWQPQHF; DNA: TGTGCCAGTAGTGTGGGCGGGGATTGGCAGCCCCAGCATTTT
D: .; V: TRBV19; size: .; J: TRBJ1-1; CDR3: CASSYRVNTEAFF; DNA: TGTGCCAGTAGTTACAGAGTGAACACTGAAGCTTTCTTT
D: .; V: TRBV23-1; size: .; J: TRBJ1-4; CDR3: CASSQSNEKLFF; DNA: TGCGCCAGCAGTCAATCTAATGAAAAACTGTTTTTT
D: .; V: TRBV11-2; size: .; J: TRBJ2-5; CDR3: CASREGGKKETQYF; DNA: TGTGCCAGCAGGGAAGGGGGAAAAAAAGAGACCCAGTACTTC
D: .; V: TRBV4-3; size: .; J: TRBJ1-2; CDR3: CASSQDRGINYGYTF; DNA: TGCGCCAGCAGCCAAGATCGGGGGATCAACTATGGCTACACCTTC
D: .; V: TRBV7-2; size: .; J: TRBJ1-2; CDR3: CASGEYGYTF; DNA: TGTGCCAGCGGGGAATATGGCTACACCTTC
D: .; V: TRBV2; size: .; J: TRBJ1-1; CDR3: CASLIRGNTEAFF; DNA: TGTGCCAGCCTTATAAGGGGCAACACTGAAGCTTTCTTT
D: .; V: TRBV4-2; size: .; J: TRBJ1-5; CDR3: CASSQVVQGSNQPQHF; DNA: TGTGCCAGCAGCCAAGTTGTCCAGGGTAGCAATCAGCCCCAGCATTTT
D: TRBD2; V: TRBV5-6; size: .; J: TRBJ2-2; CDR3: CASFGTSGGKFPVGELFF; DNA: TGTGCCAGCTTCGGGACTAGCGGGGGGAAATTTCCTGTCGGGGAGCTGTTTTTT
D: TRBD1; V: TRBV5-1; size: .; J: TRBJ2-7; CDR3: CASSSGGYEQYF; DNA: TGCGCCAGCAGCTCAGGGGGCTACGAGCAGTACTTC
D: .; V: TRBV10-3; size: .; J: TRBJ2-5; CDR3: CAISESQETQYF; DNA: TGTGCCATCAGTGAAAGCCAAGAGACCCAGTACTTC
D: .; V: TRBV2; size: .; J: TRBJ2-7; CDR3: CASSDPDISYEQYF; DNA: TGTGCCAGCAGTGATCCGGACATCTCCTACGAGCAGTACTTC
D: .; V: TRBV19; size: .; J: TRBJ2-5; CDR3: CASSIEGFPTETQYF; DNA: TGTGCCAGTAGTATAGAGGGATTTCCTACAGAGACCCAGTACTTC
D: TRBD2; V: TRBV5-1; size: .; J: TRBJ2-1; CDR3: CASSPQPLAGGNEQFF; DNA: TGCGCCAGCAGCCCGCAACCCCTAGCGGGGGGCAATGAGCAGTTCTTC
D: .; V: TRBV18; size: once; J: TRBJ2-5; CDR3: CASSRGVMETQYF; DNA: TGTGCCAGCTCCCGAGGTGTCATGGAGACCCAGTACTTC
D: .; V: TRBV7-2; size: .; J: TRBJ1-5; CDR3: CASSYQWNQPQHF; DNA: TGTGCCAGCAGCTACCAGTGGAATCAGCCCCAGCATTTT
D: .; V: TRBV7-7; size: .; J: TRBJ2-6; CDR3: CASSTTDKCQSRANVLTF; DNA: TGTGCCAGCAGCACTACAGATAAGTGCCAAAGTCGGGCCAACGTCCTGACTTTC
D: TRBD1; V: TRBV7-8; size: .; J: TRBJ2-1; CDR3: CASSLSDRLREQFF; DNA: TGTGCCAGCAGCTTATCGGACAGGTTGAGGGAGCAGTTCTTC
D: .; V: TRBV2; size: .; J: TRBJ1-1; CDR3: CASSEDQRVAAFF; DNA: TGTGCCAGCAGTGAAGACCAGAGGGTGGCCGCTTTCTTT
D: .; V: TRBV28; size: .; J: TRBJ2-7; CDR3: CASRTGTSHPSGYF; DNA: TGTGCCAGCAGGACCGGGACATCCCACCCTAGCGGGTACTTC
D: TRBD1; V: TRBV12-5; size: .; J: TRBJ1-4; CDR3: CASGLTGGGKLFF; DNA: TGTGCTAGTGGCCTAACAGGGGGCGGAAAACTGTTTTTT
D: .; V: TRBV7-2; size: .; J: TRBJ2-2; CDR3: CASSYDRGANTGELFF; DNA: TGTGCCAGCAGCTACGACAGAGGTGCGAACACCGGGGAGCTGTTTTTT